This TCR beta chain was documented in a study of T cell therapy after organ transplantation. Time point noted: 20-29 weeks after completion of therapy. Concerning this clone: What it binds is not known.

Study-wide points: Minimal repertoire change after therapy followed marked pretherapy expansions in nonresponders. Endogenous clonotypes not in therapy products appeared after therapy alongside transferred ones. Post-therapy CD8 clonality change correlated inversely with pretherapy clonality.

Germline-derived CDR1 and CDR2 are SGHAT and FQNNGV. This CDR3 spans 13 amino acids. Trimming removed 10 bases from V and 7 bases from J, with 17 bases in between. Sequencing was performed with immunoSEQ multiplex PCR; in TCRdb, only in-frame clones are kept and a portion is missing. This table holds roughly 15,000 clones, approximately 83% found once. The gene calls are TRBV11-2 and TRBJ2-1; maybe TRBD1 (7 bases). The sample was CD8+ T cells from blood, taken after autologous CMV-specific T cell therapy. This clonotype originated in a human patient who had received a solid organ transplant and had CMV disease. Some T cells may be transferred from the graft donor. The CDR3 loop is CANPGPGGNEQFF. Here the CDR3 DNA reads TGTGCCAACCCGGGGCCAGGGGGGAATGAGCAGTTCTTC.